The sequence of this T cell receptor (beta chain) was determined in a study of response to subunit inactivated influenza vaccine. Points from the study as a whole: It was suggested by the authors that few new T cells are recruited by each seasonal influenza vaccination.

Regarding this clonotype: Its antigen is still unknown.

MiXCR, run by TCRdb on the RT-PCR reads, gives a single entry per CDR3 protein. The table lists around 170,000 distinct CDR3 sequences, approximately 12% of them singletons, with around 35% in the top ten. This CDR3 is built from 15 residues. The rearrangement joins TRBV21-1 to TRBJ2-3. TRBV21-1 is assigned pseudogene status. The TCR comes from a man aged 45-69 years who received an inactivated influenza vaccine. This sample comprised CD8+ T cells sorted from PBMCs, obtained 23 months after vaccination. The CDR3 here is CASSSHHSYTDTQYF. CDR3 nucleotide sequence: TGTGCCAGCAGCTCGCACCACTCCTACACAGATACGCAGTATTTT.